This T cell receptor beta chain comes out of a study of T-cell reconstitution after alpha-beta-depleted transplantation in children. Whole-study results and caveats: Day-60 TCRbeta diversity that was high in some patients was derived from surviving recipient T cells and thymic progenitors. T cells produced anew were the main source of T-cell counts and diversity one year after transplant. Several hundred rapidly expanded clones from non-depleted graft cells reportedly supplied alpha-beta T cells about two months post-transplant.

CDR3 length: 13 amino acids. The V gene's germline CDR1 is DFQATT and CDR2 SNEGSKA (reference sequence). Trimming removed 5 bases at V and 0 bases at J, with 10 bases between. Molecular barcoding with unique molecular identifiers was used for the TCRbeta library. TCRdb reprocessed the PCR reads with MiXCR, giving one entry per CDR3 protein. Among 200,000 to 300,000 distinct CDR3 sequences listed, over 20% were seen once. As to this clonotype: Its antigen is not known.

The rearrangement links TRBV20-1 to TRBJ2-5; maybe TRBD1 (6 bases). The TCR originated in a girl aged 2 to 10 with Fanconi anemia, due to receive a stem cell transplant. The sample in question was PBMCs, obtained before TCRalphabeta/CD19-depleted stem cell transplant. CDR3 protein: CSASGQHQETQYF. In DNA form, the CDR3 reads TGCAGTGCTTCAGGACAGCACCAAGAGACCCAGTACTTC.